This T cell receptor (beta chain) is drawn from a study of cytomegalovirus exposure and HLA in healthy donors. Regarding the study as a whole: Researchers catalogued some 160 TCR beta chains as cytomegalovirus-associated. Later genetic work tied a missense DCLRE1C variant to beta-chain V and J trimming. A few chains tied to CMV proved CMV antigen-specific in vitro. Among TCR beta chains of equal frequency, HLA-associated ones were more clonally expanded in a later analysis.

Details on this clone: The antigen is not known.

The length of the CDR3 is 12 residues. Trimming left V 2 bases short and J 4 bases short, with 7 bases between. The V gene's germline CDR1 is SGHRS and CDR2 YFSETQ. With 60 Vbeta and 13 Jbeta primers, the PCR was carried out. The repertoire was sequenced with immunoSEQ multiplex PCR; TCRdb's copy has only in-frame clones and lacks some. The table includes about 180,000 clones, 65% to 85% detected once. The sequence was collected from a girl between 10 and 17 years old in good health and CMV-seropositive. The rearrangement uses TRBV5-1 and TRBJ2-7, with D tentatively TRBD1 (6 bases). Sequenced: PBMCs. The CDR3: CASSFRGYEQYF. CDR3 sequence (DNA): TGCGCCAGCAGCTTCAGGGGATACGAGCAGTACTTC.